The clone carrying this TCR beta chain was counted once. The CDR3 has 14 residues. The germline gives CDR1 WNHNN, CDR2 SYGVQD (reference sequence). V was clipped by 5 bases and J by 4 bases, with 14 bases between them. This specimen comes from a study of blood T cell repertoires in COVID-19. Study-level information: COVID-19 samples, acute and convalescent, were from the United States, Italy and Spain.

Per the authors' pipeline: Reference gene primer amplification gave estimated nucleated cell counts. Assay: immunoSEQ multiplex PCR; the TCRdb copy retains only in-frame clones and omits some. The D gene and trimming were derived from the DNA, and the V and J assignments and clone size from that table. Here the sample spans tens of thousands of clones, over 80% being singletons. The sequence came from a human donor in a cohort sampled during active COVID-19. This rearrangement joins TRBV10-1 to TRBJ1-2; D is undetermined. Sequencing input: peripheral blood. CDR3 protein: CASSPLREFYGYTF. The CDR3 coding sequence is TGCGCCAGCAGTCCGTTGCGGGAGTTCTATGGCTACACCTTC.